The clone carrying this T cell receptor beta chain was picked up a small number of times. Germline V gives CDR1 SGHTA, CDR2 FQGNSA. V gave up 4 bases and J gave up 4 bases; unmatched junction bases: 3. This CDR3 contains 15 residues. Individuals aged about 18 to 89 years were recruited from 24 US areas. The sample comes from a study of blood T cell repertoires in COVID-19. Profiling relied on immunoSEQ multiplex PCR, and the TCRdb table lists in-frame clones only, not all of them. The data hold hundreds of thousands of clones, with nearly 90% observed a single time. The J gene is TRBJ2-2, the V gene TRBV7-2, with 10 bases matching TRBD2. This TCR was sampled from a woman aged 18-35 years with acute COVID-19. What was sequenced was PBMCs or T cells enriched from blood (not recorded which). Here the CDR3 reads CASSSGLAITGELFF. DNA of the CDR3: TGTGCCAGCAGCTCGGGACTAGCGATCACCGGGGAGCTGTTTTTT. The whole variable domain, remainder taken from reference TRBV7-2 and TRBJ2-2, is GAGVSQSPSNKVTEKGKDVELRCDPISGHTALYWYRQSLGQGLEFLIYFQGNSAPDKSGLPSDRFSAERTGGSVSTLTIQRTQQEDSAVYLCASSSGLAITGELFFGEGSRLTVL.